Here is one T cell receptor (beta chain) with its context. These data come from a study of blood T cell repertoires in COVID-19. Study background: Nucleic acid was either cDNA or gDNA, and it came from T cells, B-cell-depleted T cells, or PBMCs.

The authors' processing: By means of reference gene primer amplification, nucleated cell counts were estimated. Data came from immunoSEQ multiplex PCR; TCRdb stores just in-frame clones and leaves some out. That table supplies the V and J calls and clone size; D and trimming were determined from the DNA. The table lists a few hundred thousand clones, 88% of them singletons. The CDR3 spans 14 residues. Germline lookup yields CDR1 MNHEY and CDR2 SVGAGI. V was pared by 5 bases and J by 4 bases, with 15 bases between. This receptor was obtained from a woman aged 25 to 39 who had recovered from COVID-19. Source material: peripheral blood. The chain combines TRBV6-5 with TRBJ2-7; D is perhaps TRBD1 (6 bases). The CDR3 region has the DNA TGTGCCAGCAGTAACCGGGACACATATTACGAGCAGTACTTC. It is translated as CASSNRDTYYEQYF.